A single TCR beta chain is shown here with its context. Antigen unknown. Naive CD8 T cells were sorted, and the gate applied was CD8+CD4-CCR7+CD45RA+. This entry is derived from a study of molecular identifiers for immune sequencing clone quantification. General observations from the study: Over 99% of effector molecules, but under 1% in naive cells, were held by clones with more than 20 RNA copies.

TCRdb fed the PCR reads into MiXCR, producing one record per CDR3 protein. This sample yields approximately 630,000 distinct CDR3 sequences, of which 25% are seen a single time; around 0.78% belongs to the top ten. The sequenced sample consisted of naive CD8+ T cells from blood, with Jurkat cell RNA spiked in. As to subset: FACS-sorted CD8+CD4-CCR7+CD45RA+ naive T cells. This receptor was obtained from a human donor in good health. Some libraries in this study had Jurkat cell RNA spiked in.

The DNA for the CDR3 is TGTGCCAGTAGTATAAGAAGGAGAGGCTATGGCTACACCTTC. The encoded protein is CASSIRRRGYGYTF. This chain connects TRBV19 to TRBJ1-2; no definite D call. The CDR3 has 14 amino acids. Looked up from germline, CDR1 is LNHDA and CDR2 is SQIVND (reference sequence). The V end was cut by 2 bases, the J end by 4 bases, with 11 bases between.